Below are 23 T cell receptor beta chains sequenced from a single sample in a study of blood T cell repertoires in COVID-19. Repertoires were generated with immunoSEQ multiplex PCR, while TCRdb's copy carries only in-frame clones and drops some. The repertoire holds about 300,000 clones, 80% to 95% seen once, with roughly 1.1% in the top ten. The sequenced sample consisted of PBMCs or T cells enriched from blood (not recorded which). Receptors originate from a woman aged 25 to 45 who had recovered from COVID-19.

CDR3 protein: CAIRDRGLGQPQHF. The CDR3 DNA reads TGTGCCATCAGGGACAGGGGTTTAGGGCAGCCCCAGCATTTT. The chain links TRBV10-3 to TRBJ1-5; 9 nucleotides line up with TRBD1. The germline V gene has CDR1 ENHRY and CDR2 SYGVKD. The CDR3 is 14 residues long. The V gene end was trimmed by 6 bases and the J gene end by 7 bases; junction bases not matched to a gene: 7.

The CDR3 region has the DNA TGTGCCACCAGTGACCATGGAAACACCATATATTTT. Protein product: CATSDHGNTIYF. The rearrangement uses TRBV24-1 and TRBJ1-3; no firm D call. The CDR3 spans 12 residues. Between the trimmed V and J ends, which lost 4 bases and 3 bases, there was a span of 3 bases. Germline-derived CDR1 and CDR2 are KGHDR and SFDVKD.

The chain is built from TRBV7-9 and TRBJ1-4, with 11 bases matching TRBD1. The CDR3 has 15 residues. The ends lost 4 bases at V and 8 bases at J; junction bases unmatched: 6. Looked up from germline, CDR1 is SEHNR and CDR2 is FQNEAQ (reference sequence). CDR3 region: CASSSRTGGTEKLFF. The CDR3 DNA sequence: TGTGCCAGCAGCTCTAGGACAGGGGGCACAGAAAAACTGTTTTTT.

The chain is built from TRBV10-2 and TRBJ2-1; 10 bases line up with TRBD2. The germline CDR1 and CDR2 sequences are WSHSY and SAAADI. Trimming cost V 7 bases and J 8 bases; bases outside gene matches: 5. The CDR3 is made up of 13 amino acids. CDR3 nucleotide sequence: TGCGCCAGCACCCTAGCGGGAGTGTATGAGCAGTTCTTC. Protein sequence: CASTLAGVYEQFF.

V and J are TRBV9 and TRBJ2-1; 7 positions match TRBD2. After removal of 4 bases from V and 0 bases from J, the junction contained 1 base not matched to a gene. Germline V gene data show CDR1 as SGDLS and CDR2 as YYNGEE. This CDR3 spans 14 amino acids. The CDR3 region is CASSPGGSYNEQFF. As DNA, the CDR3 is TGTGCCAGCAGCCCGGGGGGCTCCTACAATGAGCAGTTCTTC.

This chain joins TRBV9 and TRBJ1-1; possible D gene TRBD1, 5 bases. This CDR3 region has 17 residues. CDR1 and CDR2 from the germline V gene are SGDLS and YYNGEE. Trimming cost V 4 bases and J 3 bases, with 22 bases left between them. CDR3 nucleotide sequence: TGTGCCAGCAGCTCAAGCTACGACAGAACGCCCCACACTGAAGCTTTCTTT. It specifies CASSSSYDRTPHTEAFF.

The V call is TRBV7-6, the J call TRBJ1-2; D gene ambiguous. Germline V gene lookup returns CDR1 SGHVS and CDR2 FNYEAQ. The CDR3 totals 15 residues. Trimming shortened V by 5 bases and J by 3 bases, and 16 bases separated the two germline ends. This chain's CDR3 is CASSISAGSDYGYTF. For the CDR3, the DNA is TGTGCCAGCAGCATCTCGGCGGGTAGTGACTATGGCTACACCTTC.

This sequence joins TRBV3-1 (or the pseudogene TRBV3-2) and TRBJ2-5; 12 bases line up with TRBD1. V shed 2 bases and J 5 bases; nucleotides not matched to a gene: 6. Germline V gene sequence: CDR1 LGHDT, CDR2 YNNKEL (reference sequence). The CDR3 is made up of 16 amino acids. CDR3 sequence reads: CASSQLGQGALETQYF. The DNA for the CDR3 is TGTGCCAGCAGCCAACTGGGACAGGGGGCGTTGGAGACCCAGTACTTC.

V usage is TRBV4-3 and J usage is TRBJ2-2; 13 bases agree with TRBD2. The CDR3 consists of 19 residues. Per the germline V gene, CDR1 is LGHNA and CDR2 is YSLEER. Trimming cost V 0 bases and J 3 bases; bases outside gene matches: 7. CDR3 in amino acids: CASSQEGLAGVKDTGELFF. Here the CDR3 DNA reads TGCGCCAGCAGCCAAGAAGGACTAGCGGGAGTTAAGGACACCGGGGAGCTGTTTTTT.

This clone is a singleton in its sample. V is TRBV6-5 and J is TRBJ1-5, with TRBD1 matching 7 bases. V shed 6 bases and J 5 bases; nucleotides not matched to a gene: 10. The CDR3 sequence is 15 residues long. CDR1 MNHEY and CDR2 SVGAGI come from the germline V gene. CDR3 coding DNA: TGTGCCAGCAGATCCGACAGGGCCGGCGATCAGCCCCAGCATTTT. This gives the protein CASRSDRAGDQPQHF.

The chain carries TRBV18 and TRBJ2-1; 8 nucleotides line up with TRBD2. V trimming: 0 bases; J trimming: 7 bases; junction bases outside the gene matches: 11. Germline CDR1 reads KGHSH; CDR2 reads LQKENI. The CDR3 contains 17 residues. Written as DNA, the CDR3 is TGTGCCAGCTCACCACCTCTAACTAGCGGTAAGGGGAATGAGCAGTTCTTC. This encodes CASSPPLTSGKGNEQFF.

The rearrangement links TRBV9 to TRBJ1-4; possibly TRBD1 for D (5 bases). The CDR3 covers 15 residues. In germline, CDR1 is SGDLS, CDR2 YYNGEE. V was pared by 0 bases and J by 4 bases, with 10 bases between. The CDR3 is CASSVVGQGNEKLFF. The CDR3 nucleotides are TGTGCCAGCAGCGTAGTCGGGCAGGGTAATGAAAAACTGTTTTTT.

This chain joins TRBV5-1 and TRBJ2-3, with D perhaps TRBD2 (5 bases). The germline CDR1 and CDR2 sequences are SGHRS and YFSETQ. The CDR3 is 15 residues long. Trimming cost V 0 bases and J 2 bases, with 10 bases left between them. As DNA, the CDR3 is TGCGCCAGCAGCTTGGCCGGTAGCGACACAGATACGCAGTATTTT. This sequence encodes CASSLAGSDTDTQYF.

The chain uses TRBV18 and TRBJ1-5; 9 bases fit TRBD1. Germline V gene data show CDR1 as KGHSH and CDR2 as LQKENI. The V gene end was trimmed by 4 bases and the J gene end by 3 bases; junction bases not matched to a gene: 10. The CDR3 spans 17 residues. The CDR3: CASSLLPGQGSNQPQHF. CDR3 in DNA: TGTGCCAGCTCACTACTGCCGGGACAGGGATCCAATCAGCCCCAGCATTTT.

This chain uses TRBV2 with TRBJ2-1; D unresolved. Trimming shortened V by 4 bases and J by 4 bases, and 5 bases separated the two germline ends. CDR1 is SNHLY and CDR2 is FYNNEI in the germline V gene. The CDR3 runs to 12 residues. The CDR3 DNA sequence: TGTGCCAGCAGTGTATTGTACAATGAGCAGTTCTTC. It encodes CASSVLYNEQFF.

The chain is built from TRBV7-9 and TRBJ2-5, with a possible D match to TRBD2 (5 bases). This CDR3 is 14 amino acids long. CDR1 SEHNR and CDR2 FQNEAQ come from the germline V gene (reference sequence). The V gene lost 4 bases and the J gene lost 5 bases, with 14 bases spanning the gap. CDR3 nucleotides: TGTGCCAGCAGCTCCCGCATGGGAGTGGAGACCCAGTACTTC. This translates into CASSSRMGVETQYF.

This chain connects TRBV5-6 to TRBJ1-4; no reliable D call. The CDR3 runs to 14 residues. Germline lookup yields CDR1 SGHDT and CDR2 YYEEEE. The V end was cut by 1 base, the J end by 8 bases, with 12 bases between. The CDR3 coding sequence is TGTGCCAGCAGCTTGTTCTCAGCGGGGGAAAAACTGTTTTTT. Protein product: CASSLFSAGEKLFF.

This chain joins TRBV2 and TRBJ1-4; 9 bases map to TRBD1. CDR3 length equals 15 residues. CDR1 SNHLY and CDR2 FYNNEI come from the germline V gene. Trimming took 6 bases from V and 0 from J; bases not matched to a gene: 2. The CDR3 nucleotides are TGTGCCAGCAGGAGGACAGGGGCAACTAATGAAAAACTGTTTTTT. This sequence encodes CASRRTGATNEKLFF.

The rearrangement links TRBV24-1 to TRBJ1-6; perhaps TRBD1 as D (6 bases). CDR1 is KGHDR and CDR2 is SFDVKD in the germline V gene. The CDR3 sequence is 15 residues long. V was trimmed by 0 bases and J by 6 bases, leaving 8 bases between them. CDR3: CATSDLGQTNSPLHF. Here the CDR3 DNA reads TGTGCCACCAGTGATTTGGGACAGACTAATTCACCCCTCCACTTT.

The CDR3 region is CASSPGLDTQYF. The CDR3 nucleotides are TGTGCCAGTTCTCCAGGGTTGGATACGCAGTATTTT. V is TRBV27 and J is TRBJ2-3, with a possible D match to TRBD1 (5 bases). This CDR3 has 12 amino acids. The germline CDR1 and CDR2 sequences are MNHEY and SMNVEV (reference sequence). The V gene lost 9 bases and the J gene lost 6 bases, with 13 bases spanning the gap.

The V gene is TRBV5-6, the J gene TRBJ2-7; TRBD2 is a possible D gene (5 bases). V was clipped by 1 base and J by 6 bases, with 11 bases between them. Germline CDR1 SGHDT, CDR2 YYEEEE. This CDR3 has 13 amino acids. CDR3 nucleotides: TGTGCCAGCAGCTTGACCGGGGTTGGCGAGCAGTACTTC. Translated, it gives CASSLTGVGEQYF.

The chain joins TRBV10-2 to TRBJ2-3; maybe TRBD2 (6 bases). CDR3 length: 15 amino acids. V dropped 7 bases and J dropped 1 base, with 15 bases sitting between them. Germline assignment: CDR1 WSHSY and CDR2 SAAADI. The CDR3, as DNA: TGCGCCAGCACTATACGGGAGTTCGGCACAGATACGCAGTATTTT. Its protein product is CASTIREFGTDTQYF.

Only one count was recorded for this clone. Here the CDR3 reads CASSALPRRTGEQYF. The DNA of the CDR3 is TGTGCCAGCAGTGCTTTACCAAGGAGGACGGGCGAGCAGTACTTC. This chain connects TRBV27 to TRBJ2-7, with D possibly being TRBD2 (5 bases). This CDR3 is built from 15 residues. V dropped 5 bases and J dropped 6 bases, with 20 bases sitting between them. The V gene's germline CDR1 is MNHEY and CDR2 SMNVEV (reference sequence).